A selection of T cell receptor beta chains follows, all from one sample in a study of T cell responses to AZD1222 COVID-19 vaccine. Generated by immunoSEQ multiplex PCR, the TCRdb table keeps only in-frame clones and is missing some. The sample contains fewer than 110,000 clones, about 90% of which appear only once. This material consisted of peripheral blood, taken on day 0 of AZD1222 vaccination. These receptors were taken from an adult in good health. The CDR3 runs from the conserved cysteine through the conserved F or W. D genes are given only for firm matches. Clone size, where shown, is once, few, many, or a class for clones that have expanded.

J gene	D gene	V gene	clone size	CDR3 DNA	CDR3 protein
TRBJ2-6	TRBD1	TRBV6-5	-	TGTGCCAGCAGGGACAGGGCTGGGGCCAACGTCCTGACTTTC	CASRDRAGANVLTF
TRBJ1-2	-	TRBV3-1/TRBV3-2	-	TGTGCCAGCAGCCAAGACAGGGAATACTATGGCTACACCTTC	CASSQDREYYGYTF
TRBJ1-1	TRBD1	TRBV7-6	-	TGTGCCAGCAGCCCCGTGACAGGGGGCTACACTGAAGCTTTCTTT	CASSPVTGGYTEAFF
TRBJ1-1	TRBD1	TRBV7-9	-	TGTGCCAGCAGCTCTCGGACAGGGGGCACTGAAGCTTTCTTT	CASSSRTGGTEAFF
TRBJ2-3	-	TRBV7-9	-	TGTGCCAGCAGATTCGGACTCACAGATACGCAGTATTTT	CASRFGLTDTQYF
TRBJ2-7	-	TRBV5-3	-	TGTGCCAGAAGCCCGGCGCCATCCAAATCGAACGAGCAGTACTTC	CARSPAPSKSNEQYF
TRBJ1-2	-	TRBV18	-	TGTGCCAGCTCACCAGCGACAACTAACTATGGCTACACCTTC	CASSPATTNYGYTF
TRBJ2-5	TRBD2	TRBV4-1	-	TGCGCCAGCAGCCAAGATATACCGGGGGGGCAAGAGACCCAGTACTTC	CASSQDIPGGQETQYF
TRBJ1-6	TRBD1	TRBV6-2/TRBV6-3	few	TGTGCCAGCAGCTCCTTGAGGACAGGGAGAAATTTTAATTCACCCCTCCACTTT	CASSSLRTGRNFNSPLHF
TRBJ2-3	-	TRBV6-2/TRBV6-3	-	TGTGCCAGCAGTCTACAACCTGGACGCCAGGATACGCAGTATTTT	CASSLQPGRQDTQYF
TRBJ2-3	TRBD1	TRBV7-3	-	TGTGCCAGCAGCTTAACCCCGGGACAGGGGGATACGCAGTATTTT	CASSLTPGQGDTQYF
TRBJ1-5	TRBD1	TRBV15	once	TGTGCCACCACAGGGGGTGGCAATCAGCCCCAGCATTTT	CATTGGGNQPQHF
TRBJ1-6	-	TRBV6-1	-	TGTGCCAGCAGTGAACAGGGGCTAGGTTCACCCCTCCACTTT	CASSEQGLGSPLHF
TRBJ2-2	-	TRBV7-7	-	TGTGCCAGCAGCCTCGAGAACACCGGGGAGCTGTTTTTT	CASSLENTGELFF
TRBJ1-4	-	TRBV7-6	-	TGTGCCAGCAGCCTAACCACCTCAATAAGACAAGCAGAAAAACTGTTTTTT	CASSLTTSIRQAEKLFF
TRBJ1-2	-	TRBV12-3/TRBV12-4	-	TGTGCCAGCAGTTTAGCCCCCCCCCGGCTTTTCTCCTTC	CASSLAPPRLFSF
TRBJ1-2	-	TRBV3-1/TRBV3-2	-	TGTGCCAGCAGCAGATTCGACCGCAGTGGCTACACCTTC	CASSRFDRSGYTF
TRBJ2-7	-	TRBV5-4	-	TGTGCCAGCCGGATGTGGGGGAATCACGAGCAGTACTTC	CASRMWGNHEQYF
TRBJ2-1	-	TRBV21-1	-	TGTGCCAGCACGGAGGTTACTGGTGAGCAGTTCTTC	CASTEVTGEQFF
TRBJ1-2	-	TRBV19	-	TGTGCCAGTAGTACAGGGTGGTATGGCTACACCTTC	CASSTGWYGYTF
TRBJ1-1	TRBD1	TRBV5-1	-	TGCGCCAGCAGCTCCGGGACAGCGAACACTGAAGCTTTCTTT	CASSSGTANTEAFF
TRBJ1-6	-	TRBV28	-	TGTGCCAGCAGAGCGACGGTCGGTGATAATTCACCCCTCCACTTT	CASRATVGDNSPLHF
TRBJ1-5	-	TRBV2	-	TGTGCCAGCAGTTTGATCAGCAATTCGGGTCAGCCCCAGCATTTT	CASSLISNSGQPQHF
TRBJ1-1	TRBD1	TRBV5-1	-	TGCGCCAGCAGCTTAAAACCCCGGGACAGAATGAACACTGAAGCTTTCTTT	CASSLKPRDRMNTEAFF
TRBJ2-7	-	TRBV3-1/TRBV3-2	-	TGTGCCAGCAGCCCCGGGGCGGGAACCTCCTACGAGCAGTACTTC	CASSPGAGTSYEQYF
TRBJ1-5	TRBD1	TRBV19	-	TGTGCCAGTAGTCCCGGGACAGCTAATCAGCCCCAGCATTTT	CASSPGTANQPQHF
TRBJ1-4	-	TRBV9	-	TGTGCCAGCAGCGTAAACGGGGAGGGTGAAAAACTGTTTTTT	CASSVNGEGEKLFF
TRBJ1-1	-	TRBV11-3	-	TGTGCCAGCAGCTTTGGCCAGGGGACACCACCCTGGTACACTGAAGCTTTCTTT	CASSFGQGTPPWYTEAFF
TRBJ2-6	-	TRBV2	-	TGTGCCAGCGCCCGGGGCCTCTCTGGGGCCAACGTCCTGACTTTC	CASARGLSGANVLTF
TRBJ2-1	TRBD1	TRBV4-3	once	TGCGCCAGCAGCCAAGAGGGACAGGGATTCAATGAGCAGTTCTTC	CASSQEGQGFNEQFF
TRBJ1-3	-	TRBV9	-	TGTGCCAGCAGCGTAGTGGGGGGACCTGGAAACACCATATATTTT	CASSVVGGPGNTIYF
TRBJ2-2	-	TRBV28	once	TGTGCCAGCAGCGGGGCGTCAACCGGGGAGCTGTTTTTT	CASSGASTGELFF
TRBJ2-5	-	TRBV3-1/TRBV3-2	-	TGTGCCAGCAGCCAAGAATGGGCAGCCAACCAAGAGACCCAGTACTTC	CASSQEWAANQETQYF
TRBJ1-1	-	TRBV5-1	-	TGCGCCAGCAGCCTCGCCGTATCGGGCACTGAAGCTTTCTTT	CASSLAVSGTEAFF
TRBJ2-1	-	TRBV16	-	TGTGCCAGCAGCCAAGGACAGTACAATGAGCAGTTCTTC	CASSQGQYNEQFF
TRBJ1-6	-	TRBV9	-	TGTGCCAGCAGCGTAGTAGGGGAGAATTCACCCCTCCACTTT	CASSVVGENSPLHF
TRBJ1-2	-	TRBV7-3	-	TGTGCCAGCAGCTTTGGATCTGAATTCTATGGCTACACCTTC	CASSFGSEFYGYTF
TRBJ2-1	-	TRBV18	-	TGTGCCAGCTCTTATAACAATGAGCAGTTCTTC	CASSYNNEQFF
TRBJ2-7	TRBD2	TRBV4-3	-	TGCGCCAGCAGCCCCACGCGGGGGTACGAGCAGTACTTC	CASSPTRGYEQYF
TRBJ2-7	TRBD2	TRBV5-4	-	TGTGCCAGCAGCTTGGGAGGACTAGCGGGGAGATACGAGCAGTACTTC	CASSLGGLAGRYEQYF
TRBJ2-1	TRBD2	TRBV12-3/TRBV12-4	-	TGTGCCAGCAGTCCCCGGGAGGGTTCAGGGCAGTTCTTC	CASSPREGSGQFF
TRBJ1-6	-	TRBV2	-	TGTGCCAGCTTGGCAGGAAAGAATTCACCCCTCCACTTT	CASLAGKNSPLHF
TRBJ1-6	TRBD1	TRBV6-5	-	TGTGCCAGCAGCCGACAGGGGCCTAATAATTCACCCCTCCACTTT	CASSRQGPNNSPLHF
TRBJ2-3	-	TRBV7-8	-	TGTGCCAGCAGCCGGACAGCCCTATCCACAGATACGCAGTATTTT	CASSRTALSTDTQYF
TRBJ2-5	-	TRBV13	-	TGTGCCAGCAGCCTGCGCCGGACGGACGTGGAGACCCAGTACTTC	CASSLRRTDVETQYF
TRBJ2-1	-	TRBV5-8	-	TGTGCCAGCTCGTCGGGGTACGCTGAGCAGTTCTTC	CASSSGYAEQFF
TRBJ1-2	-	TRBV6-1	-	TGTGCCAGCAGTGAAAGCGACAGGCAGAGCTATGGCTACACCTTC	CASSESDRQSYGYTF
TRBJ1-2	-	TRBV5-5	-	TGTGCCAGCAGCTTGGGATCAGAGATTAACTATGGCTACACCTTC	CASSLGSEINYGYTF
TRBJ2-5	TRBD2	TRBV4-2	-	TGTGCCAGCGCCGGGCCCGGGGGGGACTCCCAAGAGACCCAGTACTTC	CASAGPGGDSQETQYF
TRBJ1-5	-	TRBV13	once	TGTGCCAGCAGCTTAGGGGCTCAGCCCCAGCATTTT	CASSLGAQPQHF